The rows below give T cell receptor beta chains drawn from one sample of a study of CD8 T cells in Susac syndrome. TCRdb re-called the immunoSEQ multiplex PCR reads with MiXCR, one entry per CDR3 protein. The top ten hold 0.12% of the sample, which has some 160,000 distinct CDR3 sequences, 94% seen once. Sequencing input: CD4+ T cells from PBMCs. These TCRs come from a human donor with Susac syndrome. CDR3s include the opening cysteine and the closing phenylalanine or tryptophan. A D gene is named only where the DNA matches it firmly. Clone size is shown for a subset of rows, as once, few, many or a class of expanded clone.

d_gene,j_gene,abundance,v_gene,CDR3aa,CDR3nt
-,TRBJ1-1,-,TRBV29-1,CSVEEGPLTEAFF,TGCAGCGTTGAGGAGGGGCCCCTCACTGAAGCTTTCTTT
-,TRBJ2-2,-,TRBV29-1,CSALGGQNTGELFF,TGCAGCGCCCTGGGGGGACAGAACACCGGGGAGCTGTTTTTT
TRBD2,TRBJ2-5,-,TRBV12-3/TRBV12-4,CASSSTSGGNRRQETQYF,TGTGCCAGCAGTTCGACTAGCGGGGGGAACCGGAGGCAAGAGACCCAGTACTTC
-,TRBJ2-5,-,TRBV5-1,CASSLSGLTQYF,TGCGCCAGCAGCTTGAGCGGATTGACCCAGTACTTC
-,TRBJ2-1,-,TRBV20-1,CSAREPGGRTYNEQFF,TGCAGTGCTAGAGAGCCTGGGGGACGGACCTACAATGAGCAGTTCTTC
-,TRBJ2-3,-,TRBV29-1,CSVVLAGTDTQYF,TGCAGCGTTGTGTTAGCCGGCACAGATACGCAGTATTTT
TRBD1,TRBJ1-1,-,TRBV5-4,CASSLRQGAPEAFF,TGTGCCAGCAGCCTTCGACAGGGCGCCCCTGAAGCTTTCTTT
-,TRBJ2-1,-,TRBV29-1,CSVARNNEQFF,TGCAGCGTTGCTAGAAACAATGAGCAGTTCTTC
TRBD2,TRBJ2-5,-,TRBV4-3,CASSQNLGGGPLGETQYF,TGCGCCAGCAGCCAGAACCTAGGCGGGGGGCCTCTCGGAGAGACCCAGTACTTC
-,TRBJ1-2,-,TRBV15,CATTPSGSYGYTF,TGTGCCACCACCCCTTCCGGCAGCTATGGCTACACCTTC
-,TRBJ2-1,-,TRBV10-3,CAISVDGYNEQFF,TGTGCCATCAGCGTGGACGGGTACAATGAGCAGTTCTTC
TRBD1,TRBJ2-7,-,TRBV9,CASSVGQGVFEQYF,TGTGCCAGCAGCGTTGGACAGGGGGTCTTCGAGCAGTACTTC
-,TRBJ1-1,-,TRBV7-9,CASSLGRTDMGTEAFF,TGTGCCAGCAGCTTAGGGAGAACGGATATGGGAACTGAAGCTTTCTTT
-,TRBJ1-1,-,TRBV30,CAWRTGNTEAFF,TGTGCCTGGAGGACAGGGAACACTGAAGCTTTCTTT
-,TRBJ2-1,-,TRBV7-2,CASSATRDGNNEQFF,TGTGCCAGCAGCGCCACCCGGGACGGCAACAATGAGCAGTTCTTC
TRBD1,TRBJ1-2,-,TRBV5-5,CASGRTGLFGYTF,TGTGCCAGCGGGAGGACAGGGCTCTTCGGCTACACCTTC
-,TRBJ2-1,-,TRBV4-3,CASSQALSNSYNEQFF,TGCGCCAGCAGCCAAGCCCTTTCGAACAGTTACAATGAGCAGTTCTTC
-,TRBJ2-3,once,TRBV6-5,CASSYMGGGSVDTQYF,TGTGCCAGCAGTTACATGGGAGGGGGCTCGGTAGATACGCAGTATTTT
TRBD2,TRBJ2-5,-,TRBV20-1,CSARDPGLDETQYF,TGCAGTGCTAGAGACCCGGGACTAGATGAGACCCAGTACTTC
TRBD1,TRBJ1-5,once,TRBV7-9,CASSTATGGYQPQHF,TGTGCCAGCAGCACCGCGACAGGGGGCTATCAGCCCCAGCATTTT